The rows below give T cell receptor beta chains drawn from one sample of a study of metastatic and nonmetastatic thyroid tumors. TCRdb re-called the PCR reads through MiXCR. This table has roughly 41,000 clones, about 17% appearing once. Sequenced input: blood. The receptor set was obtained from a female donor with papillary thyroid cancer or a benign thyroid nodule (not recorded which). Some clones in this sample may be carry-over from other donors' samples. The CDR3 runs from the conserved cysteine through the conserved F or W. The order of the fields is clone size, J gene, D gene, V gene, CDR3 DNA, CDR3 protein. A D gene is named only where the DNA matches it firmly. For some rows the clone size is stated as once, few or many, or as a class when expanded; others skip it.

many | TRBJ2-3 | TRBD1 | TRBV12-5 | TGTGCTAGTGGTTCGGGACAGGGGGCTTTGGCAGATACGCAGTATTTT | CASGSGQGALADTQYF
few | TRBJ1-5 | . | TRBV12-3/TRBV12-4 | TGTGCCAGCAGTAATTCGGACAGAGGCAATCAGCCCCAGCATTTT | CASSNSDRGNQPQHF
. | TRBJ2-1 | TRBD2 | TRBV6-1 | TGTGCCAGCAGTGAGGGGGGGAGCTCAGCTGAGCAGTTCTTC | CASSEGGSSAEQFF
many | TRBJ1-5 | . | TRBV29-1 | TGCAGCGTTGCCAATTCAGGGAACAATCAGCCCCAGCATTTT | CSVANSGNNQPQHF
many | TRBJ2-1 | TRBD1 | TRBV10-3 | TGTGCCATCAGTACCTCGGGACAGGGCTACAATGAGCAGTTCTTC | CAISTSGQGYNEQFF
many | TRBJ2-1 | . | TRBV11-2 | TGTGCCAGCAGCTTATCAGCCCCAATAAATGAGCAGTTCTTC | CASSLSAPINEQFF
many | TRBJ2-7 | TRBD1 | TRBV6-1 | TGTGCCAGCGGTACGGACAGGCGGCCAGACAACGAGCAGTACTTC | CASGTDRRPDNEQYF
. | TRBJ2-1 | . | TRBV28 | TGTGCCAGCAGGACATACAGGGATCGGGGAGGGAATGAGCAGTTCTTC | CASRTYRDRGGNEQFF
many | TRBJ1-2 | . | TRBV5-1 | TGCGCCAGCCGGGACACCTATGGCTACACCTTC | CASRDTYGYTF
. | TRBJ2-1 | TRBD2 | TRBV6-1 | TGTGCCAGCAGTGAACTTGGAGCGGGAGGGCCCGATGAGCAGTTCTTC | CASSELGAGGPDEQFF
many | TRBJ2-1 | TRBD2 | TRBV20-1 | TGCAGTGCGGGGTACGGTAGCGGGGGGGTCAGCTCCTACAATGAGCAGTTCTTC | CSAGYGSGGVSSYNEQFF
many | TRBJ1-1 | . | TRBV19 | TGTGCCAGCAGCCTGGGGATCACTGAAGCTTTCTTT | CASSLGITEAFF
. | TRBJ2-1 | . | TRBV29-1 | TGCAGAGTTGCGGGCTACCCGGATGCATCCTACAATGAGCAGTTCTTC | CRVAGYPDASYNEQFF
many | TRBJ2-1 | TRBD2 | TRBV27 | TGTGCCAGCAGTTTACGGCGGGCGGGAGGCGGCAATGAGCAGTTCTTC | CASSLRRAGGGNEQFF
few | TRBJ1-5 | . | TRBV15 | TGTGCCACCAGCAAATTCGCTGGGGAGCCCCAGCATTTT | CATSKFAGEPQHF
many | TRBJ1-5 | . | TRBV12-5 | TGTGCTAGTAGTCCCAGATACAATCAGCCCCAGCATTTT | CASSPRYNQPQHF
many | TRBJ2-2 | . | TRBV18 | TGTGCCAGCTCACCGTTTGATCAGGCCGGGGCGAACACCGGGGAGCTGTTTTTT | CASSPFDQAGANTGELFF
. | TRBJ2-1 | TRBD2 | TRBV19 | TGTGCCAGTAGAAGGCGGGAGGGCCAGGGCAATGAGCTGTTCTTC | CASRRREGQGNELFF
. | TRBJ2-7 | . | TRBV20-1 | TGCAGTGCTAGCCCCGAGCAGGGCTGTTCCTACGAGCAGTACTTC | CSASPEQGCSYEQYF
. | TRBJ2-7 | . | TRBV27 | TGTGCCAGCAGAACTGGACATTATAGCTCCTACGAGCAGTACTTC | CASRTGHYSSYEQYF
. | TRBJ2-5 | . | TRBV7-9 | TGTGCCAGCAGCATAGGCGGGTTGGTATGGGGAGAGACCCAGTACTTC | CASSIGGLVWGETQYF
. | TRBJ1-5 | . | TRBV20-1 | TGCAGTGCTTCGGTGGACATGGGAGATTTTGTCAATCAGCCCCAGCATTTT | CSASVDMGDFVNQPQHF
many | TRBJ1-2 | . | TRBV3-1 | TGTGCCAGCAGCCAAGAGTGGGGTTATGGCTACACCTTC | CASSQEWGYGYTF
. | TRBJ1-5 | . | TRBV28 | TGTGCTAACAGCTGGCACAGGGGCAATCAGCCCCAGCATTTT | CANSWHRGNQPQHF
many | TRBJ2-1 | TRBD2 | TRBV30 | TGTGCCTGGAGTCCGGGACTAGCGGGTTCCTACAATGAGCAGTTCTTC | CAWSPGLAGSYNEQFF
many | TRBJ2-2 | TRBD1 | TRBV6-2/TRBV6-3 | TGTGCCAGCACAAAACGGCAGGGGGCTACCGGGGAGCTGTTTTTT | CASTKRQGATGELFF
. | TRBJ1-4 | . | TRBV11-3 | TGTGCCAGCAGATCTTACACCGGCGAGCGGGGAAAACTGTTTTTT | CASRSYTGERGKLFF
many | TRBJ1-5 | . | TRBV5-6 | TGTGCCAGCAGCTCTCAGGGGCAGCAGCCCCAGCATTTT | CASSSQGQQPQHF
. | TRBJ2-5 | TRBD1 | TRBV5-1 | TGCGCCAGCAGCCCCGGGATACAGGGGGCTAAAGAGACCCAGTACTTC | CASSPGIQGAKETQYF
. | TRBJ2-1 | . | TRBV27 | TGTGCCAGCAGTCGGTACATCCCCGATGAGCAGTTCTTT | CASSRYIPDEQFF
many | TRBJ1-1 | . | TRBV27 | TGTGCCAGCAGTTTGGGGTGGCGCACTGAAGCTTTCTTT | CASSLGWRTEAFF
few | TRBJ2-7 | . | TRBV15 | TGTGCCACCCGGGATGACTACGAGCAGTACTTC | CATRDDYEQYF
many | TRBJ1-2 | . | TRBV7-3 | TGTGCCAGCAGCTTAACCTCGTCTGGCTCCCAGTCGGGAGGCTACACCTTC | CASSLTSSGSQSGGYTF
. | TRBJ2-5 | TRBD1 | TRBV6-5 | TGTGCCAGCAGTTCACAGGGGTATGAGGGGACCCAGTACTTC | CASSSQGYEGTQYF
many | TRBJ1-1 | . | TRBV5-1 | TGCGCCAGCAGCCCCCCGGGGGTGAACACTGAAGCTTTCTTT | CASSPPGVNTEAFF
few | TRBJ1-2 | TRBD1 | TRBV6-4 | TGTGCCATTCTCGACAGGGGAAACTATGGCTACACCTTC | CAILDRGNYGYTF
many | TRBJ1-1 | . | TRBV18 | TGTGCCAGCTCAGACCGGATTACAGCACCAACTGAAGCTTTCTTT | CASSDRITAPTEAFF
many | TRBJ2-1 | TRBD2 | TRBV28 | TGTGCCAGCAGTTTTCCCGGGACTAGCGGTAGAAATGAGCAGTTCTTC | CASSFPGTSGRNEQFF
many | TRBJ1-4 | . | TRBV19 | TGTGCCAGTACCAATGGAAGGGTTGGATACGAAAAACTGTTTTTT | CASTNGRVGYEKLFF
many | TRBJ1-1 | . | TRBV6-1 | TGTGCCAGCAGAGTACAGATGAACACTGAAGCTTTCTTT | CASRVQMNTEAFF
many | TRBJ1-3 | TRBD1 | TRBV28 | TGTGCCAGCAGTTTGGACAGGGGGCTTGGAAACACCATATATTTT | CASSLDRGLGNTIYF
many | TRBJ1-3 | . | TRBV5-1 | TGCGCCAGCAGCCCGGTCTCCTCTGGAAACACCATATATTTT | CASSPVSSGNTIYF
many | TRBJ2-3 | . | TRBV20-1 | TGCAGTGCTAGTCTCGTCGGGGGCACAGATACGCAGTATTTT | CSASLVGGTDTQYF
many | TRBJ2-5 | TRBD1 | TRBV3-1 | TGTGCCAGCAGCCACACTGCGGGACAGGGGTCACGGGAGACCCAGTACTTC | CASSHTAGQGSRETQYF
many | TRBJ2-7 | TRBD2 | TRBV20-1 | TGCAGTGCTCCCGTAGCGGGGAGGGGCTACGAGCAGTACTTC | CSAPVAGRGYEQYF
once | TRBJ1-1 | TRBD1 | TRBV3-1 | TGTGCCAGCAGCCATCATAGGGACAGGGGGCAAGCTTTCTTT | CASSHHRDRGQAFF
many | TRBJ2-5 | TRBD2 | TRBV4-1 | TGCGCCAGCAGCGGTTTGGCGGGAGGGCCGGGAGAGACCCAGTACTTC | CASSGLAGGPGETQYF
many | TRBJ2-5 | . | TRBV2 | TGTGCCATTTTCCCTGTGGACAGCCACCAAGAGACCCAGTACTTC | CAIFPVDSHQETQYF
many | TRBJ2-2 | TRBD1 | TRBV24-1 | TGTGCCACCAGTAGACAGGGGGCGCTTATCGGGGAGCTGTTTTTT | CATSRQGALIGELFF
. | TRBJ2-7 | TRBD1 | TRBV6-2/TRBV6-3 | TGTGCCAGCAGCCACGGGACAGGGGCACACGAGCAGTACTTC | CASSHGTGAHEQYF